This record covers a single T cell receptor (beta chain). This sample was included in a study of control samples from healthy donors and cancer patients. Profiling relied on immunoSEQ multiplex PCR, and the TCRdb table lists in-frame clones only, not all of them. Of roughly 100,000 clones listed, 92% are singletons. The CDR3 covers 17 residues. The germline CDR1 and CDR2 sequences are MGHRA and YSYEKL. The ends were cut back, 0 bases at V and 0 bases at J, with 9 bases in the middle. The source material was blood. The gene calls are TRBV4-1 and TRBJ2-6, with no clear D. The receptor comes from a woman in her late teens or twenties in good health. CDR3 sequence: CASSQDPPDSGANVLTF. CDR3 nucleotide sequence: TGCGCCAGCAGCCAAGACCCTCCAGACTCTGGGGCCAACGTCCTGACTTTC.